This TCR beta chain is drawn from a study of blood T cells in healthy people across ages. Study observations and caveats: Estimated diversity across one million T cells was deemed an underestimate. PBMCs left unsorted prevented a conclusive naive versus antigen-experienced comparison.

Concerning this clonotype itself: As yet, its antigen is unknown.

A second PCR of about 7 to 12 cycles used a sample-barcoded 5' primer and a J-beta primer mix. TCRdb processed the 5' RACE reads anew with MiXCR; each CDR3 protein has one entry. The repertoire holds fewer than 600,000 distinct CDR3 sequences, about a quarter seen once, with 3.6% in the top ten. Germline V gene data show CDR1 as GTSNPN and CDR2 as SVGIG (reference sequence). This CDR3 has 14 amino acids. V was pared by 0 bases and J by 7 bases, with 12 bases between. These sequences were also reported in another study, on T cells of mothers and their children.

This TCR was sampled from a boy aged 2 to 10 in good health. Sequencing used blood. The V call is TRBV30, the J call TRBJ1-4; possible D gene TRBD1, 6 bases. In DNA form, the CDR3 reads TGTGCCTGGAGTGTGCAGGGGCTGGGTGAAAAACTGTTTTTT. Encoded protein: CAWSVQGLGEKLFF.